This T cell receptor (beta chain) is from a study of shared clonotypes between healthy human individuals. Overall study findings and caveats: Clonotype sharing among the donors was expected to vary with sequencing depth.

Using immunoSEQ multiplex PCR, the repertoire was profiled, and TCRdb retains in-frame clones only, with some absent. The sample holds roughly 2.6 million clones; approximately 92% are singletons and the top ten take about 0.13%. About this clone: No antigen is known for it.

CDR3 length equals 15 residues. The germline gives CDR1 SEHNR, CDR2 FQNEAQ (reference sequence). V was shortened by 4 bases and J by 0 bases, with 11 bases between the two germline ends. This TCR was sampled from a young man in good health. V is TRBV7-9 and J is TRBJ2-3; D perhaps matches TRBD1 (6 bases). Source material: naive CD4+ T cells sorted from blood. Subset defined: CD45RA+ positively selected. The DNA for the CDR3 is TGTGCCAGCAGCTCCATGGACAGAAGCACAGATACGCAGTATTTT. Encoded protein: CASSSMDRSTDTQYF.